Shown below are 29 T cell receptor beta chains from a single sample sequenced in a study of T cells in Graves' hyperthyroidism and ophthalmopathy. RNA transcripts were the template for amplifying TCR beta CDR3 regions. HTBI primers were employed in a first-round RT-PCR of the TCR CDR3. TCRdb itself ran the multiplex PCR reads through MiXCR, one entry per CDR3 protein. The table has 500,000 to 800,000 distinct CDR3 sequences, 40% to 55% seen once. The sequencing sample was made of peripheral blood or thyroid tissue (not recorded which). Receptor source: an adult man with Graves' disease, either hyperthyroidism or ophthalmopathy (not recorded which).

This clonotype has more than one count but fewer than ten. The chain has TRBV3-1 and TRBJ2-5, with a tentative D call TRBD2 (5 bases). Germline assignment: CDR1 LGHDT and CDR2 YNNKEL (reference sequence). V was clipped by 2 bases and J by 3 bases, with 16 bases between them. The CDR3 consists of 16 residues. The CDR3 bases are TGTGCCAGCAGCCAACGCGGACTCGAGCGGAAAGAGACCCAGTACTTC. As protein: CASSQRGLERKETQYF.

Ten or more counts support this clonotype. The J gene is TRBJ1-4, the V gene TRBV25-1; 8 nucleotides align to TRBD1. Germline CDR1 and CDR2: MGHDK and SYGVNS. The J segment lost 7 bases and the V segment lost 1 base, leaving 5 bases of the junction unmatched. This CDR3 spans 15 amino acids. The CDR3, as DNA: TGTGCCAGCAGTGAATTCGCAGGGGGCAGTGAAAAACTGTTTTTT. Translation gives CASSEFAGGSEKLFF.

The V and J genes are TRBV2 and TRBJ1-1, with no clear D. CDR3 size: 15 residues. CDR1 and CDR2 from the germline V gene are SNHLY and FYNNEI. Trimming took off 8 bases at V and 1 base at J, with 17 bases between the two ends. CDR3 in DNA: TGTGCCAGCTCACCCATTCACAGAGAGAACACTGAAGCTTTCTTT. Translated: CASSPIHRENTEAFF.

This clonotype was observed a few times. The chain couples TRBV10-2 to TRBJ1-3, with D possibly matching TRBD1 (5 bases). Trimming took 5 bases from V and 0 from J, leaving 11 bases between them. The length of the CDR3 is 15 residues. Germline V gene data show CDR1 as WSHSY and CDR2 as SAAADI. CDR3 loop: CASSPAGPSGNTIYF. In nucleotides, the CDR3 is TGCGCCAGCAGTCCGGCAGGGCCCTCTGGAAACACCATATATTTT.

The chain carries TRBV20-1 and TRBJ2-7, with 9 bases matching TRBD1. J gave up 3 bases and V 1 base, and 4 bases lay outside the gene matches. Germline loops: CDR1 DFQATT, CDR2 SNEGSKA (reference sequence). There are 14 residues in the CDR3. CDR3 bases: TGCAGTGCTAGAGGAACAGGGGGCCTCTACGAGCAGTACTTC. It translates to CSARGTGGLYEQYF.

CDR3 in amino acids: CASSYSRGTGTSEAFF. CDR3 DNA sequence: TGTGCCAGCAGTTACTCCCGAGGGACAGGGACATCCGAAGCTTTCTTT. The chain uses TRBV6-5 and TRBJ1-1, with 9 positions matching TRBD1. J was trimmed by 8 bases and V by 0 bases; bases with no gene match: 10. The germline CDR1 and CDR2 sequences are MNHEY and SVGAGI. The CDR3 totals 16 residues.

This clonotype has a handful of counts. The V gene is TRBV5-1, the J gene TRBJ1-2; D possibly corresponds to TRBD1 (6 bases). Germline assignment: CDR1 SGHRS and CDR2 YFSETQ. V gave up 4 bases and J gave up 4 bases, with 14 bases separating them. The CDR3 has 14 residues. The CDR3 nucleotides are TGCGCCAGCAGCCCCGGGACACCGTCCTATGGCTACACCTTC. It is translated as CASSPGTPSYGYTF.

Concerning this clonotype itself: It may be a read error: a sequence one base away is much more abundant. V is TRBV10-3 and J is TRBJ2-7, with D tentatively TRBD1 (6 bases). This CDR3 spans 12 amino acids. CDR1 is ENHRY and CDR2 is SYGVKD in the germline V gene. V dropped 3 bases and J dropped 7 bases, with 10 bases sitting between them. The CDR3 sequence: CAISDQGKEQYF. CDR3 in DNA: TGTGCCATCAGTGATCAGGGGAAAGAGCAGTACTTC.

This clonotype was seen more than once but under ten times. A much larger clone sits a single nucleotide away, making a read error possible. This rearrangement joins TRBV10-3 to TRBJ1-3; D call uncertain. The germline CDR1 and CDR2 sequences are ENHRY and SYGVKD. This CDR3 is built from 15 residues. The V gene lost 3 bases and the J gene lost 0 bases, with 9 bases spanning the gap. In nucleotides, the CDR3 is TGTGCCATCAGTGACACAGACCCCTCTGGAAACACCATATATTTT. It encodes CAISDTDPSGNTIYF.

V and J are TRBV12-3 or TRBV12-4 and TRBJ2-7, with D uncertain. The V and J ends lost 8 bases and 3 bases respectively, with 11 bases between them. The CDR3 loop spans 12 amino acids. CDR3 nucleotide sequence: TGTGCCAGCCGTGGACCGGACTACGAGCAGTACTTC. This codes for CASRGPDYEQYF.

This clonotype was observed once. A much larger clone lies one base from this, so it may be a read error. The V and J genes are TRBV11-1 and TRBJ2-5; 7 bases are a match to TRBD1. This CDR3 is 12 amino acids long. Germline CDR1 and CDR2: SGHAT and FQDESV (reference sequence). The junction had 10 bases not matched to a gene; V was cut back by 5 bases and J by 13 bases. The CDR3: CASSPGTAPLYF. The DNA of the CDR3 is TGTGCCAGCAGCCCCGGGACAGCTCCTTTGTACTTC.

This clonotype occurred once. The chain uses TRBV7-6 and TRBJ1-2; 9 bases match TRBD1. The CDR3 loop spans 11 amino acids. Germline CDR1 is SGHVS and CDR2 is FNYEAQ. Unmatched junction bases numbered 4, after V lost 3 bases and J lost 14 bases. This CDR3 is CASSLGTGITF. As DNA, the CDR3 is TGTGCCAGCAGCTTGGGGACAGGGATAACCTTC.

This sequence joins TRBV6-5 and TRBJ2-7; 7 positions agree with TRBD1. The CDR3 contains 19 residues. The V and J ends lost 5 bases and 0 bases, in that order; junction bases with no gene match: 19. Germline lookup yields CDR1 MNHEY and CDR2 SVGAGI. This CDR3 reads CASSPLVQNRGISSYEQYF. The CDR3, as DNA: TGTGCCAGCAGTCCCCTCGTCCAAAACAGGGGCATAAGCTCCTACGAGCAGTACTTC.

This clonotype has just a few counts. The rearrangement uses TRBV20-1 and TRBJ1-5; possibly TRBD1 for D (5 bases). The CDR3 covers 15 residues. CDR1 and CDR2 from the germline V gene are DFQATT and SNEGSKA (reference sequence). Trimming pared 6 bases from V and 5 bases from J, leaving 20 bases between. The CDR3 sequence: CSARSTWRGDQPQHF. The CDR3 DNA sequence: TGCAGTGCAAGGTCTACATGGAGAGGGGATCAGCCCCAGCATTTT.

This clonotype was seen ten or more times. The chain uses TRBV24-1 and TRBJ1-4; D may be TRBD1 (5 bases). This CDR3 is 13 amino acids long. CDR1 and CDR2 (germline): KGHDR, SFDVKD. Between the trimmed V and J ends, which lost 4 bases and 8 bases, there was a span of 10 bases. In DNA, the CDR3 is TGTGCCACCAGTGACAGGGTTCGGGAAAAACTGTTTTTT. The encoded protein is CATSDRVREKLFF.

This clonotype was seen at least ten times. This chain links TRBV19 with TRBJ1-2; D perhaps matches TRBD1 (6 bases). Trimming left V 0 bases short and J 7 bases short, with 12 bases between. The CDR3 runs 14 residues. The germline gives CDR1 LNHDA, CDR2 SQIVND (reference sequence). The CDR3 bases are TGTGCCAGTAGTATAGAGGGGGGACACAGTGGCTACACCTTC. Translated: CASSIEGGHSGYTF.

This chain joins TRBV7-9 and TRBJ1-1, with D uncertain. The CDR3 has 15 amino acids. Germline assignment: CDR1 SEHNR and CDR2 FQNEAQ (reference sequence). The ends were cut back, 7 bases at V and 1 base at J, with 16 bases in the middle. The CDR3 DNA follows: TGTGCCAGCACCCCGATCGGGCGGCAGAACACTGAAGCTTTCTTT. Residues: CASTPIGRQNTEAFF. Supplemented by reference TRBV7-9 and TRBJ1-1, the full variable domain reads DTGVSQNPRHKITKRGQNVTFRCDPISEHNRLYWYRQTLGQGPEFLTYFQNEAQLEKSRLLSDRFSAERPKGSFSTLEIQRTEQGDSAMYLCASTPIGRQNTEAFFGQGTRLTVV.

The CDR3 here is CAISVKGGNQPQHF. In DNA form, the CDR3 reads TGTGCCATCAGTGTCAAGGGAGGCAATCAGCCCCAGCATTTT. The chain links TRBV10-3 to TRBJ1-5; D is unresolved. This CDR3 region has 14 residues. CDR1 ENHRY and CDR2 SYGVKD come from the germline V gene. Trimming shortened V by 4 bases and J by 2 bases, and 9 bases separated the two germline ends.

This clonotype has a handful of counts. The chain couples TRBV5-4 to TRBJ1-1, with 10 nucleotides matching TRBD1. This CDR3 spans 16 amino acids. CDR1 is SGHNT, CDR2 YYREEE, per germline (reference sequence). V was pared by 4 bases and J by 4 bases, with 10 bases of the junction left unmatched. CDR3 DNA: TGTGCCAGCAGCATTGGGACAGGGGTTAGGGGCACTGAAGCTTTCTTT. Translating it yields CASSIGTGVRGTEAFF. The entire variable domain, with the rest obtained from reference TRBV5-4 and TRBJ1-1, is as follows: ETGVTQSPTHLIKTRGQQVTLRCSSQSGHNTVSWYQQALGQGPQFIFQYYREEENGRGNFPPRFSGLQFPNYSSELNVNALELDDSALYLCASSIGTGVRGTEAFFGQGTRLTVV.

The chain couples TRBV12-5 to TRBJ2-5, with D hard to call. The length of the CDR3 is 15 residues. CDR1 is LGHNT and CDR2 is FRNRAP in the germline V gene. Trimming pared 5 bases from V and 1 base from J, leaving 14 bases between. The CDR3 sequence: CASGLDGSSQETQYF. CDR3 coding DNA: TGTGCTAGTGGTCTCGATGGTTCTTCCCAAGAGACCCAGTACTTC.

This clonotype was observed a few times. This CDR3 is CSAPRNRGESYEQYF. In DNA form, the CDR3 reads TGCAGTGCCCCTCGTAACAGGGGAGAATCCTACGAGCAGTACTTC. The rearrangement uses TRBV20-1 and TRBJ2-7; 7 bases line up with TRBD1. The V gene end was trimmed by 6 bases and the J gene end by 1 base; junction bases not matched to a gene: 12. The CDR3 is 15 amino acids. Germline V CDR1 and CDR2: DFQATT, SNEGSKA (reference sequence).

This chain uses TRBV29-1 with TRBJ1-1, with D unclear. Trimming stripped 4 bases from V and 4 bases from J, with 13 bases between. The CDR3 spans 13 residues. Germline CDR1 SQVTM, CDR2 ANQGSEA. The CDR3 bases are TGCAGCGTTGGTAGGGCGGGCAGCACTGAAGCTTTCTTT. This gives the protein CSVGRAGSTEAFF. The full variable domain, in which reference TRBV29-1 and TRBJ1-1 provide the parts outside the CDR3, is SAVISQKPSRDICQRGTSLTIQCQVDSQVTMMFWYRQQPGQSLTLIATANQGSEATYESGFVIDKFPISRPNLTFSTLTVSNMSPEDSSIYLCSVGRAGSTEAFFGQGTRLTVV.

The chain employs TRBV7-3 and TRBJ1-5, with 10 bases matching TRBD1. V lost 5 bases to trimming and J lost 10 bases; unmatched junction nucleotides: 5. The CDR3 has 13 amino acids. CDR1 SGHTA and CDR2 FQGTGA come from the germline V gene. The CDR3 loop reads CASSPDRGGPQHF. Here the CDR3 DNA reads TGTGCCAGCAGCCCGGACAGGGGGGGACCCCAGCATTTT.

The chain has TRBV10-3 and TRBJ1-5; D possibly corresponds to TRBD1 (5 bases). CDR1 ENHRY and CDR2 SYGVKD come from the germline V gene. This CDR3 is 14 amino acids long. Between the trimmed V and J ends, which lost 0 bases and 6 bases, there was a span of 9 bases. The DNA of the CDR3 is TGTGCCATCAGTGAGTCAGGGGAAGGTCAGCCCCAGCATTTT. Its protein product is CAISESGEGQPQHF.

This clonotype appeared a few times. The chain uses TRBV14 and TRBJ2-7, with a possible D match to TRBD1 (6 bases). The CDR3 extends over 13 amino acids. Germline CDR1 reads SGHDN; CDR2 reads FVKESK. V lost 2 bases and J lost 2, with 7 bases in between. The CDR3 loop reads CASSQYRAYEQYF. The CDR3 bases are TGTGCCAGCAGCCAATACAGGGCCTACGAGCAGTACTTC. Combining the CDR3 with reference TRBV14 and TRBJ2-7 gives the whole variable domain EAGVTQFPSHSVIEKGQTVTLRCDPISGHDNLYWYRRVMGKEIKFLLHFVKESKQDESGMPNNRFLAERTGGTYSTLKVQPAELEDSGVYFCASSQYRAYEQYFGPGTRLTVT.

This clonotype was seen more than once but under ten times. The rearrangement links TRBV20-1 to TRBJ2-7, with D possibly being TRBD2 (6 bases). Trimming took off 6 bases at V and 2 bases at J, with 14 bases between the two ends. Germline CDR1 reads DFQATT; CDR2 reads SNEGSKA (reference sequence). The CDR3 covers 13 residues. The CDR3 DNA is TGCAGTGCCGAGGTTAGCGGAACCTACGAGCAGTACTTC. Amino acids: CSAEVSGTYEQYF.

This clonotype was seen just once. The CDR3 DNA reads TGTGCCACCAGCAGAGGGTCGGGAATTGGGCAGCCCCAGCATTTT. It codes for CATSRGSGIGQPQHF. The rearrangement joins TRBV15 to TRBJ1-5; D remains unclear. With 1 base removed from V and 7 bases from J, the gap between germline ends came to 14 bases. Germline V gene lookup returns CDR1 LNHNV and CDR2 YYDKDF (reference sequence). CDR3 size: 15 residues.

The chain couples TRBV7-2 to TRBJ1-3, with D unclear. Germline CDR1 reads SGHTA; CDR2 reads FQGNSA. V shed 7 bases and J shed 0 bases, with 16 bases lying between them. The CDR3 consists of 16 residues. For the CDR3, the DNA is TGTGCCAGCACCTCGCTGGGATGGGACTCTGGAAACACCATATATTTT. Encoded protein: CASTSLGWDSGNTIYF.

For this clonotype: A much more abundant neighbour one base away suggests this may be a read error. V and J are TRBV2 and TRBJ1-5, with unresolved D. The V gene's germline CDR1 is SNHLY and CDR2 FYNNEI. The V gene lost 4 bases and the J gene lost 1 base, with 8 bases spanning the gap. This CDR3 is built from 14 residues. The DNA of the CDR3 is TGTGCCAGCAGTGTGGGCAAAAGCAATCAGCCCCAGCATTTT. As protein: CASSVGKSNQPQHF.